A single sample gave rise to the 7 T cell receptor beta chains below, sequenced in a study of PD-1 blockade in classical Hodgkin lymphoma. Sequencing was performed with immunoSEQ multiplex PCR; in TCRdb, only in-frame clones are kept and a portion is missing. The repertoire holds 64,000 or so clones, around nine tenths seen once, with 8% in the top ten. Noted time point: cycle 4 day 1 (C4D1), after five to seven weeks of nivolumab. The patients all showed relapse after autologous stem cell transplantation, while their brentuximab vedotin exposure varied. The sequences come from peripheral blood mononuclear cells (PBMCs), collected before the fourth cycle of nivolumab. The receptors originated from a human donor with classical Hodgkin lymphoma.

The chain is built from TRBV4-1 and TRBJ1-3, with D unresolved. V dropped 0 bases and J dropped 4 bases, with 4 bases sitting between them. CDR1 MGHRA and CDR2 YSYEKL come from the germline V gene. There are 13 residues in the CDR3. CDR3 sequence (DNA): TGCGCCAGCAGCCAAGATAGCGGAAACACCATATATTTT. It yields the protein CASSQDSGNTIYF.

This clone was counted a single time. V usage is TRBV4-1 and J usage is TRBJ2-7; D gene uncertain. Germline values: CDR1 MGHRA, CDR2 YSYEKL. The germline V and J ends were trimmed by 0 bases and 2 bases, with 11 bases remaining between them. This CDR3 has 15 residues. This CDR3 is CASSQELTRTYEQYF. CDR3 DNA: TGCGCCAGCAGCCAAGAGTTGACTCGAACCTACGAGCAGTACTTC.

The chain couples TRBV30 to TRBJ1-6; D is undetermined. The germline CDR1 and CDR2 sequences are GTSNPN and SVGIG (reference sequence). The V and J ends lost 3 bases and 10 bases respectively, with 10 bases between them. The CDR3 runs 12 residues. The chain's CDR3 is CAWRRSRSPLHF. Here the CDR3 DNA reads TGTGCCTGGAGGCGTAGTCGCTCACCCCTCCACTTT. Drawing the rest from reference TRBV30 and TRBJ1-6, the complete variable domain is SQTIHQWPATLVQPVGSPLSLECTVEGTSNPNLYWYRQAAGRGLQLLFYSVGIGQISSEVPQNLSASRPQDRQFILSSKKLLLSDSGFYLCAWRRSRSPLHFGNGTRLTVT.

The chain uses TRBV7-9 and TRBJ2-3, with D tentatively TRBD2 (6 bases). This CDR3 has 16 residues. Germline CDR1 is SEHNR and CDR2 is FQNEAQ (reference sequence). With 5 bases removed from V and 0 bases from J, the gap between germline ends came to 15 bases. CDR3 sequence reads: CASSGPGAGSTDTQYF. Here the CDR3 DNA reads TGTGCCAGCAGCGGACCGGGAGCCGGTAGCACAGATACGCAGTATTTT.

The chain joins TRBV2 to TRBJ1-3; possible D gene TRBD1, 5 bases. Trimming removed 7 bases from V and 8 bases from J, with 12 bases in between. The V gene's germline CDR1 is SNHLY and CDR2 FYNNEI. This CDR3 comprises 12 residues. The CDR3 here is CASKLGGDTIYF. The CDR3 DNA reads as TGTGCCAGCAAACTTGGGGGGGACACCATATATTTT.

The chain links TRBV19 to TRBJ1-5; 8 nucleotides agree with TRBD1. Germline values: CDR1 LNHDA, CDR2 SQIVND (reference sequence). CDR3 size: 15 residues. V lost 5 bases to trimming and J lost 6 bases; unmatched junction nucleotides: 9. The DNA of the CDR3 is TGTGCCAGTAGTCCGGGACAGGCAGTGCGTCAGCCCCAGCATTTT. Its translation is CASSPGQAVRQPQHF.

The chain combines TRBV6-5 with TRBJ2-1; possibly TRBD2 for D (5 bases). This CDR3 has 13 amino acids. CDR1 is MNHEY and CDR2 is SVGAGI in the germline V gene. V was clipped by 10 bases and J by 2 bases, with 12 bases between them. This CDR3 is CAIGLRPYNEQFF. The CDR3 DNA reads TGTGCCATAGGACTTAGACCCTACAATGAGCAGTTCTTC.